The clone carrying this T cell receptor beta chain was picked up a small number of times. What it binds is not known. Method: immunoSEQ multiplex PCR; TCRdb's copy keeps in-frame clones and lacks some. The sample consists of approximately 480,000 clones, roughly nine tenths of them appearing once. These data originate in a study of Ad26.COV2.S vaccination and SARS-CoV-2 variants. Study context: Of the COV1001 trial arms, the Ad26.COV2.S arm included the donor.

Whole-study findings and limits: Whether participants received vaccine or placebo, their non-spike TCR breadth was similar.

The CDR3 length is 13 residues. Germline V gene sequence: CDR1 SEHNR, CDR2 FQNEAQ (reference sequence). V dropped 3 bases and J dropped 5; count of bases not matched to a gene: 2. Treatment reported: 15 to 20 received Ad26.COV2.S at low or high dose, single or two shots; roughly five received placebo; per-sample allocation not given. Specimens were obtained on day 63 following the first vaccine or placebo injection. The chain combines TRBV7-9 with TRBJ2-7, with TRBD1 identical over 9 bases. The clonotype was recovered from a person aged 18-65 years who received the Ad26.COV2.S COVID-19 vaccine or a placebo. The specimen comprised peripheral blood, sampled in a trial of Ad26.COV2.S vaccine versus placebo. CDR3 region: CASSFRTGDEQYF. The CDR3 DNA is TGTGCCAGCAGCTTCCGGACAGGGGACGAGCAGTACTTC. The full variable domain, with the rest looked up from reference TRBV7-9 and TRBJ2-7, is DTGVSQNPRHKITKRGQNVTFRCDPISEHNRLYWYRQTLGQGPEFLTYFQNEAQLEKSRLLSDRFSAERPKGSFSTLEIQRTEQGDSAMYLCASSFRTGDEQYFGPGTRLTVT.